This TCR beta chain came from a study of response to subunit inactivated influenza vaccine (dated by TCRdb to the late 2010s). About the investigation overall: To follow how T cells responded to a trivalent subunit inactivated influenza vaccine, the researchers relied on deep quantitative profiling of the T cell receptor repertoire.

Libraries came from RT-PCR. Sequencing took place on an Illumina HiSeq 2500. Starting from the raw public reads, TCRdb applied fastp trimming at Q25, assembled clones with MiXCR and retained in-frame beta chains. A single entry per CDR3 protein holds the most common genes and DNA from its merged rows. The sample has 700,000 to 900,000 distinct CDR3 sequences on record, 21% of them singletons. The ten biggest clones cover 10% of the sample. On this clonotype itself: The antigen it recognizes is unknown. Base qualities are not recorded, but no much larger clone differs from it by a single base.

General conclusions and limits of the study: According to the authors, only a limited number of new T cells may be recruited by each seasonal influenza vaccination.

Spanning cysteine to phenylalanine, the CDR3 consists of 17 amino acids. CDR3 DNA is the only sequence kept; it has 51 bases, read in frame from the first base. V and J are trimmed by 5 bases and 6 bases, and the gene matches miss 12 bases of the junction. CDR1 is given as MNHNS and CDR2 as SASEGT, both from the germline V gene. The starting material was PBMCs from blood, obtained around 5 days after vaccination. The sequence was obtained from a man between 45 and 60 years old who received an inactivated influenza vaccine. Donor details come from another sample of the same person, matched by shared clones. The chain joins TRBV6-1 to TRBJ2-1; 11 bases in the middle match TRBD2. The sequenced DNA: TGTGCCAGCAGTACCCTTTTACTAGCGGGAGTACGCAATGAGCAGTTCTTC. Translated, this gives CASSTLLLAGVRNEQFF.